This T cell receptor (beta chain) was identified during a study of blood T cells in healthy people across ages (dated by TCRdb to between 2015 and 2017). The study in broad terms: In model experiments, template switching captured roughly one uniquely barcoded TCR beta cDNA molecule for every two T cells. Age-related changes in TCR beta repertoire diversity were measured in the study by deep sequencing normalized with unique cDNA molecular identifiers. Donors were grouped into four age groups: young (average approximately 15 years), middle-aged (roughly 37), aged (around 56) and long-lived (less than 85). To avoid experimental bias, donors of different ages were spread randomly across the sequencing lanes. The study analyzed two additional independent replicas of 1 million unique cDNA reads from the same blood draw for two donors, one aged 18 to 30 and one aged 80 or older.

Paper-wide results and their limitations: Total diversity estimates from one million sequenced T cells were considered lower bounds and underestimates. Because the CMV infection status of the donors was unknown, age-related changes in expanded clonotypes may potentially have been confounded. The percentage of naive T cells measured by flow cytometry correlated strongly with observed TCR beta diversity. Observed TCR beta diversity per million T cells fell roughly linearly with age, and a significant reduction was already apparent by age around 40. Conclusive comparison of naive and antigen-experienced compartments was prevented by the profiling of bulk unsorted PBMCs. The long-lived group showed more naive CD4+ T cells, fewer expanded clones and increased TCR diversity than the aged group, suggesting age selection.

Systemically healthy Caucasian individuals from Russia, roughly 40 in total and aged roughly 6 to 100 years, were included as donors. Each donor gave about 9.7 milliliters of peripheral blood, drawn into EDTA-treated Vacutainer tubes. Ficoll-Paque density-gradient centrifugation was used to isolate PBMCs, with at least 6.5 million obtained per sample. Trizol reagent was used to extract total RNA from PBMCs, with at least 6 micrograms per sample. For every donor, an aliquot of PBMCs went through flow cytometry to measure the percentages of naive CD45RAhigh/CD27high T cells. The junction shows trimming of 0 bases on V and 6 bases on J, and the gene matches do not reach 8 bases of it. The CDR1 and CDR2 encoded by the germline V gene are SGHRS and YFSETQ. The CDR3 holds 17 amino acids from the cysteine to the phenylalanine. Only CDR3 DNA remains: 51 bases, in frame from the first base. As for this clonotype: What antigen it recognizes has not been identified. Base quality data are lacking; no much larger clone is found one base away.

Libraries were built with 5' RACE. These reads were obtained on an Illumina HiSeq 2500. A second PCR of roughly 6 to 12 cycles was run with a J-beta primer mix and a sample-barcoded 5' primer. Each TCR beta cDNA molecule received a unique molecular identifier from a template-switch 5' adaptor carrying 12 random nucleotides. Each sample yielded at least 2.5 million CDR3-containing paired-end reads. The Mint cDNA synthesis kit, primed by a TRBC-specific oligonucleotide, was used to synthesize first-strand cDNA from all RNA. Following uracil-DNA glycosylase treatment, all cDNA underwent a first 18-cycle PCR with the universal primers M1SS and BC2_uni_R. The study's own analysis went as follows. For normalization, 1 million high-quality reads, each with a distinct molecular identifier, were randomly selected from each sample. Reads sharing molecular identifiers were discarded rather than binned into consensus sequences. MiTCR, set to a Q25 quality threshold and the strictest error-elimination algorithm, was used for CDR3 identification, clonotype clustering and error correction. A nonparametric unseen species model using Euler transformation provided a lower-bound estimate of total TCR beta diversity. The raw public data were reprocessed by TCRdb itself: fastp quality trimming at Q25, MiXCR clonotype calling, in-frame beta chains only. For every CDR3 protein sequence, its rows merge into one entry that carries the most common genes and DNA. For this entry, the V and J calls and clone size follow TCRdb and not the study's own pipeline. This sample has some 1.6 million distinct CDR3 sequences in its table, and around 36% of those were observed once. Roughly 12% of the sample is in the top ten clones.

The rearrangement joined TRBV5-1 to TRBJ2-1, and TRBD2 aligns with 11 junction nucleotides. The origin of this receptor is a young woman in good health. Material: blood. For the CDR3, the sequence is CASSLGTSGGPFNEQFF. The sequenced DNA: TGCGCCAGCAGCTTGGGTACTAGCGGGGGCCCATTCAATGAGCAGTTCTTC.